This T cell receptor beta chain was recorded in a study of technical replicates of blood from a handful of donors. A single count supports this clone. Germline V gene lookup returns CDR1 SEHNR and CDR2 FQNEAQ (reference sequence). With 5 bases clipped from V and 14 bases from J, the junction kept 8 bases outside the gene matches. This CDR3 is built from 12 residues. The table came from immunoSEQ multiplex PCR; TCRdb's copy has only in-frame clones and leaves some out. The sample holds about 83,000 clones, roughly 92% seen once. Sequencing used T cells isolated from PBMCs. This TCR was sampled from a human donor in good health. The V call is TRBV7-9, the J call TRBJ1-1; 10 bases fit TRBD1. The CDR3 spells CASSQGQGLGFF. The CDR3 DNA is TGTGCCAGCAGCCAGGGACAGGGGCTTGGGTTCTTT. Based on the CDR3 plus reference TRBV7-9 and TRBJ1-1, the full variable domain is DTGVSQNPRHKITKRGQNVTFRCDPISEHNRLYWYRQTLGQGPEFLTYFQNEAQLEKSRLLSDRFSAERPKGSFSTLEIQRTEQGDSAMYLCASSQGQGLGFFGQGTRLTVV.